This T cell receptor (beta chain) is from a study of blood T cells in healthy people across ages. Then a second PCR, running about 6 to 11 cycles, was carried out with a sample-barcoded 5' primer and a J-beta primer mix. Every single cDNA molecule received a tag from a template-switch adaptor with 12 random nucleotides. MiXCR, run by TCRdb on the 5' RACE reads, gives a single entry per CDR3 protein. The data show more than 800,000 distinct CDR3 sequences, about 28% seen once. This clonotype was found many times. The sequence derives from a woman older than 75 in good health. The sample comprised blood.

The CDR3 here is CASSRSGAGVYNEQFF. CDR3 bases: TGTGCCAGCTCCCGGTCCGGCGCGGGGGTGTACAATGAGCAGTTCTTC. The rearrangement joins TRBV18 to TRBJ2-1, with TRBD2 matching over 7 bases. The CDR3 is 16 residues long. Looked up from germline, CDR1 is KGHSH and CDR2 is LQKENI. With V trimmed by 6 bases and J by 4 bases, 12 bases remained unmatched.